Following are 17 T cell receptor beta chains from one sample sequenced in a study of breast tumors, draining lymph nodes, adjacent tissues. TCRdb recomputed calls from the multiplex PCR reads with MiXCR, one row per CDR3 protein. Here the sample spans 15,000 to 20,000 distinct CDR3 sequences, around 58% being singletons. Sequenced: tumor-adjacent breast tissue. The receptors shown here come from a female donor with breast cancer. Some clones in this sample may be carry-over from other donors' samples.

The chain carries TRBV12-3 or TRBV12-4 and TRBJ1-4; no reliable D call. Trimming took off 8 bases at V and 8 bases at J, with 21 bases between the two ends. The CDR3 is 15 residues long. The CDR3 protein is CASFSTQDPEEKLFF. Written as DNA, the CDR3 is TGTGCCAGCTTCTCCACTCAGGACCCGGAGGAAAAACTGTTTTTT.

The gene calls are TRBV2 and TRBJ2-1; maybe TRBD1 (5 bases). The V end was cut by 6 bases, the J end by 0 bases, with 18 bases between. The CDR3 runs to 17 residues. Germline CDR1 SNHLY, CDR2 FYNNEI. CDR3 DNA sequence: TGTGCCAGCAGCCCCCCTTTACAGGTTCTCTCCTACAATGAGCAGTTCTTC. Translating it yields CASSPPLQVLSYNEQFF.

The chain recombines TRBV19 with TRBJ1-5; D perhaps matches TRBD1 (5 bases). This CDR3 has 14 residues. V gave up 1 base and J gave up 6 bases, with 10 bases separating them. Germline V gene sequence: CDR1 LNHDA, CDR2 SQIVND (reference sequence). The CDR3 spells CASSIGTRPQPQHF. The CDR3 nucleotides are TGTGCCAGTAGTATAGGGACACGGCCTCAGCCCCAGCATTTT.

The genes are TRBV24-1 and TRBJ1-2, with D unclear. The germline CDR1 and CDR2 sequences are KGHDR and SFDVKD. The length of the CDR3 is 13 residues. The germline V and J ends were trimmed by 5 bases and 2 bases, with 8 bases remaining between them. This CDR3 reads CATSVGENYGYTF. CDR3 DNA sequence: TGTGCCACCAGTGTTGGAGAGAACTATGGCTACACCTTC.

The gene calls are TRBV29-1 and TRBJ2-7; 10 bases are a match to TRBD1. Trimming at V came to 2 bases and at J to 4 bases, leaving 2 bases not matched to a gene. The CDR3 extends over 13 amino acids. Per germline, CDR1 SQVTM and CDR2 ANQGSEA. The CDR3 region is CSVESGQGYEQYF. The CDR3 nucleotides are TGCAGCGTTGAATCGGGACAGGGGTACGAGCAGTACTTC.

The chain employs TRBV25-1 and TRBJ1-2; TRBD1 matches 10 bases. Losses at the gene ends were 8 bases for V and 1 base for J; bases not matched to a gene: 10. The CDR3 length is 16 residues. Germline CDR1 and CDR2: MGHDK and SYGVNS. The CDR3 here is CASGDRGRIGNYGYTF. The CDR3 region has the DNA TGTGCCAGCGGAGACAGGGGGCGTATCGGTAACTATGGCTACACCTTC.

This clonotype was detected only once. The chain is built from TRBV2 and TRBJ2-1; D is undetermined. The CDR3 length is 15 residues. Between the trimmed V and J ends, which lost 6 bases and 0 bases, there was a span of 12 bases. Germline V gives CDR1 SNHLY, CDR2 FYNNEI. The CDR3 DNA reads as TGTGCCAGCAGCTTCGACCGGAGCTCCTACAATGAGCAGTTCTTC. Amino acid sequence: CASSFDRSSYNEQFF.

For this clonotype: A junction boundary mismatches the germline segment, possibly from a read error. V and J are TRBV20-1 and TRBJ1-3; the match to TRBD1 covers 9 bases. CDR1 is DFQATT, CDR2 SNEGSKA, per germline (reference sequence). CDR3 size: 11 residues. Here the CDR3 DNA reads TGCAGTGCCCCCGACCGGGACAGGGTACCATTT. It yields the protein CSAPDRDRVPF.

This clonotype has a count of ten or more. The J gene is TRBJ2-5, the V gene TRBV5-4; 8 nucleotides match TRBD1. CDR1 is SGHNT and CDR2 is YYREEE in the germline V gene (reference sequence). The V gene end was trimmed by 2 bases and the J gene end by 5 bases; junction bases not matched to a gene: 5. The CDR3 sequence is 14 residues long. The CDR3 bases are TGTGCCAGCAGCTTCCAGGGGGCGCGGGAGACCCAGTACTTC. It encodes CASSFQGARETQYF.

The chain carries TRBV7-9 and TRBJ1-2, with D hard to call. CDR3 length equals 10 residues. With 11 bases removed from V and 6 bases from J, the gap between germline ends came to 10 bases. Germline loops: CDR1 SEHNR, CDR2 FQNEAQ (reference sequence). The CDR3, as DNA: TGTGCCGTACCGGACGATGGCTACACCTTC. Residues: CAVPDDGYTF.

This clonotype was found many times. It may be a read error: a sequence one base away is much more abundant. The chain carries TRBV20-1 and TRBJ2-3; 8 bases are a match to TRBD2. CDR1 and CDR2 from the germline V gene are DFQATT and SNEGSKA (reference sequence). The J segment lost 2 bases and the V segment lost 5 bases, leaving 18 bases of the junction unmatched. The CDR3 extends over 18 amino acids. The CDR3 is CSAVGTGGGSRNTDTQYF. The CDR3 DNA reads TGCAGTGCTGTTGGGACGGGGGGGGGCTCGCGAAACACAGATACGCAGTATTTT.

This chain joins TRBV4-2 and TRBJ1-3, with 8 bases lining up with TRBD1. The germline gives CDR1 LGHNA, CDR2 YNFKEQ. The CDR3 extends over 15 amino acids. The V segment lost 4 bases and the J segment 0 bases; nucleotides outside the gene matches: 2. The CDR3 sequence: CASSPQGDSGNTIYF. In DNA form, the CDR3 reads TGTGCCAGCAGCCCACAGGGGGACTCTGGAAACACCATATATTTT.

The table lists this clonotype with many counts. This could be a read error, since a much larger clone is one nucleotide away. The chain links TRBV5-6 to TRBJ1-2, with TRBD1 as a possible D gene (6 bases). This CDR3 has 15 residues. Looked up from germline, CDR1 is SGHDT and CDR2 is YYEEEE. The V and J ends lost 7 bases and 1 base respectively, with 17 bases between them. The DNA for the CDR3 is TGTGCCAGCTGTTTATGGGACACGGATAACTATGGCTACACCTTC. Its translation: CASCLWDTDNYGYTF.

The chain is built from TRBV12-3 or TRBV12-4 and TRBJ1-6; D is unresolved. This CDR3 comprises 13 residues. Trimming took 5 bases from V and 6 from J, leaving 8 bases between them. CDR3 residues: CASSVGGNSPLHF. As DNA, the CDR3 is TGTGCCAGCAGTGTAGGCGGTAATTCACCCCTCCACTTT.

In DNA form, the CDR3 reads TGTGCCAGCAGCTTAGGGGTGGGAGAATTCAATGAGCAGTTCTTC. Protein: CASSLGVGEFNEQFF. The chain combines TRBV11-2 with TRBJ2-1, with a possible D match to TRBD2 (5 bases). The germline gives CDR1 SGHAT, CDR2 FQNNGV. Trimming shortened V by 1 base and J by 6 bases, and 13 bases separated the two germline ends. The CDR3 covers 15 residues.

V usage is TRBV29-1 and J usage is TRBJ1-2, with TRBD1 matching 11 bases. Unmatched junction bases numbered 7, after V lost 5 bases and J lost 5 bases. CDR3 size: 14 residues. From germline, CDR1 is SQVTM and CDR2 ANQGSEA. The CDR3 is CSVFGTGGWYGYTF. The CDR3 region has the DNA TGCAGCGTTTTCGGGACAGGGGGTTGGTATGGCTACACCTTC.

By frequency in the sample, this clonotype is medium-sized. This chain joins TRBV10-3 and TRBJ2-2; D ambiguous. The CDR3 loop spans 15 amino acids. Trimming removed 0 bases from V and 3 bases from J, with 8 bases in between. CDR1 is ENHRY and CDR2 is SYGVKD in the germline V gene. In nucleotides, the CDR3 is TGTGCCATCAGTGAGTCGAAAGGGTACACCGGGGAGCTGTTTTTT. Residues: CAISESKGYTGELFF.